This is a list of T cell receptor beta chains from one sample in a study of blood T cells in healthy people across ages. TCRdb itself ran the 5' RACE reads through MiXCR, one entry per CDR3 protein. The sample has fewer than 1 million distinct CDR3 sequences, around 45% seen once. Sequencing was carried out using blood. All receptors derive from a man aged 55-75 years in good health. The CDR3 runs from the conserved cysteine through the conserved F or W. Each record gives: V gene, clone size, J gene, CDR3 length, D gene, CDR3 DNA, CDR3 protein. D genes are given only for firm matches. Size values are once, few and many counts, or a class for expanded clones, and some rows have none.

>TRBV4-1|-|TRBJ2-7|14|-
TGCGCCAGCAGCCAAGTTCAGGCTTCCTACGAGCAGTACTTC
CASSQVQASYEQYF
>TRBV7-8|few|TRBJ2-7|14|-
TGTGCCAGCAGCTTGGGAAAGGGTCCCTACGAGCAGTACTTC
CASSLGKGPYEQYF
>TRBV20-1|few|TRBJ1-2|14|-
TGCAGTGCTAGAGGGGACACCGGGCGATATGGCTACACCTTC
CSARGDTGRYGYTF
>TRBV7-8|-|TRBJ1-5|16|-
TGTGCCAGCAGCCAAGAGAAAGACAGGCCCGCGTGGGCCCAGCATTTT
CASSQEKDRPAWAQHF
>TRBV12-3/TRBV12-4|few|TRBJ2-7|11|-
TGTGCCAGCAGTTTACTTGGCAAGCAGTACTTC
CASSLLGKQYF
>TRBV3-1|-|TRBJ2-1|14|-
TGTGCCAGCAGGCCCGGCCCTCTGTACAATGAGCAGTTCTTC
CASRPGPLYNEQFF
>TRBV20-1|many|TRBJ2-7|11|TRBD1
TGCAGTGTTCTGGACAGGTACGAGCAGTACTTC
CSVLDRYEQYF
>TRBV7-2|many|TRBJ1-1|12|-
TGTGCCAGCAGTTTTAGCAGGGGCGAAGCTTTCTTT
CASSFSRGEAFF
>TRBV10-3|many|TRBJ2-7|13|-
TGTGCCATCAGTGACCCGACTGCCTACGAGCAGTACTTC
CAISDPTAYEQYF
>TRBV5-4|once|TRBJ1-3|15|-
TGTGCCAGCAGCTTGACTGATGGGCCTGGAAACACCATATATTTT
CASSLTDGPGNTIYF
>TRBV5-1|-|TRBJ2-7|14|TRBD1
TGCGCCAGCAGCCCCGGGACAGGTTCCCTCGAGCAGTACTTC
CASSPGTGSLEQYF
>TRBV20-1|few|TRBJ2-3|14|TRBD1
TGCAGTGAATCAGGACAGGGCCGGACAGATACGCAGTATTTT
CSESGQGRTDTQYF
>TRBV5-4|-|TRBJ2-7|17|TRBD1
TGTGCCAGCAGCTTACCGGACAGGGGAGAATTCCTCAATGAGCAGTACTTC
CASSLPDRGEFLNEQYF
>TRBV20-1|-|TRBJ2-7|11|-
TGCAGTGCCCCAAGACAGGACGAGCAGTACTTC
CSAPRQDEQYF
>TRBV6-5|few|TRBJ1-2|13|-
TGTGCCAGCAGGCTACAGGTTAACTATGGCTACACCTTC
CASRLQVNYGYTF
>TRBV2|-|TRBJ1-2|14|-
TGTGCCAGCAGAAGTGACAGGAAGCTCTATGGCTACACCTTC
CASRSDRKLYGYTF
>TRBV5-1|-|TRBJ2-1|16|TRBD1
TGCGTCAGCAGCGGGACCGGGACAGGGGGTGGAAATGAGCAGTTCTTC
CVSSGTGTGGGNEQFF
>TRBV11-3|-|TRBJ2-7|19|TRBD1
TGTGCCAGCAGCTCCGAGGTGTGGGACAGGGAAGGGGACTCCTACGAGCAGTACTTC
CASSSEVWDREGDSYEQYF
>TRBV18|-|TRBJ1-2|17|-
TGTGCCAGCTCACCATCCGCAGGGGTTAGGAGTAACGAGGGCTACACCTTC
CASSPSAGVRSNEGYTF
>TRBV30|-|TRBJ1-2|13|-
TGTGCCTGGAGTGAGGGAGGACCACATGGCTGCACCTTC
CAWSEGGPHGCTF
>TRBV20-1|-|TRBJ2-4|15|-
TGCAGTGCCCCGGGACGCAAGGAATCCAAAAACATTCAGTACTTC
CSAPGRKESKNIQYF
>TRBV7-9|few|TRBJ2-7|14|TRBD2
TGTGCCAGCAGCTTCTTAGCGGGGGAGGGCGAGCAGTACTTC
CASSFLAGEGEQYF
>TRBV29-1|few|TRBJ2-5|12|TRBD1
TGCAGCGTGGGACAGGTAGGAGAGACCCAGTACTTC
CSVGQVGETQYF
>TRBV6-1|-|TRBJ1-2|17|TRBD1
TGTGCCAGCAGCCGAATGGGGGACAGGGGTAACCAAAGAGGCTACACCTTC
CASSRMGDRGNQRGYTF
>TRBV12-3/TRBV12-4|-|TRBJ2-7|14|-
TGTGCCAGCAGTTTTGCGGGGGCGCGTTACGAGCAGTACTTC
CASSFAGARYEQYF
>TRBV9|-|TRBJ2-7|15|TRBD1
TGTGCCAGCAGCCCTCCGGGACAGGAGGGCTTAGAGCAGTACTTC
CASSPPGQEGLEQYF
>TRBV6-5|-|TRBJ1-5|12|-
TGTGCCAGCAGTTCGACCCATCAGCCCCAGCATTTT
CASSSTHQPQHF
>TRBV3-1|few|TRBJ2-1|13|-
TGTGCCAGCAGCCAAGCCAGGGCAAATGAGCAGTTCTTC
CASSQARANEQFF
>TRBV3-1|-|TRBJ2-5|16|-
TGTGCCAGCAGCCAAGTAATCAGCGGTTACCAAGAGACCCAGTACTTC
CASSQVISGYQETQYF
>TRBV5-1|-|TRBJ2-6|18|-
TGCGCCAGCAGCCCGGAGGATCGGGTGGGGTATGGGGCCAACGTCCTGACTTTC
CASSPEDRVGYGANVLTF
>TRBV30|few|TRBJ2-4|13|TRBD1
TGTGCCTGGAGTACAGGGACAGGGAGAGCGCAGTACTTC
CAWSTGTGRAQYF
>TRBV30|-|TRBJ2-7|12|TRBD1
TGTGCCTGGACGGGACAGACCTACGAGCAGTACTTC
CAWTGQTYEQYF
>TRBV6-2/TRBV6-3|many|TRBJ2-1|20|TRBD2
TGTGCCAGCAGTTACTCGAGGGTGACTAGCGGGGCCCGTTCCTACAATGAGCAGTTCTTC
CASSYSRVTSGARSYNEQFF
>TRBV6-2/TRBV6-3|few|TRBJ1-6|14|TRBD1
TGTGCCAGCAGCGGGACAGAGGGTTGGTCACCCCTCCACTTT
CASSGTEGWSPLHF
>TRBV11-3|-|TRBJ1-1|15|TRBD1
TGTGACAGCAGCTTAGTGACAGGGGATAGTACTGAAGCTTTCTTT
CDSSLVTGDSTEAFF
>TRBV6-5|-|TRBJ2-7|13|-
TGTTCAACGAGGGCCAGCGGAGACTACGAGCAGTACTTC
CSTRASGDYEQYF
>TRBV5-1|-|TRBJ1-4|15|-
TGCGCCAGCAGCTTGAGAGGGGAGCCTAATGAAAAACTGTTTTTT
CASSLRGEPNEKLFF
>TRBV30|-|TRBJ2-2|12|-
TGTGCCTGGAGTGCGGGACCGCAGAAGCTGTTTTTT
CAWSAGPQKLFF